This T cell receptor beta chain originates from a study of blood T cell repertoires in COVID-19. Study details: Whether acute or convalescent, the COVID-19 samples came from the United States, Italy and Spain. Sample material is recorded as cDNA or gDNA derived from T cells, B-cell-depleted T cells, or PBMCs.

This CDR3 comprises 13 residues. The J segment lost 4 bases and the V segment lost 8 bases, leaving 5 bases of the junction unmatched. Repertoires were generated with immunoSEQ multiplex PCR, while TCRdb's copy carries only in-frame clones and drops some. The data hold 80,000 to 130,000 clones, with roughly 86% observed a single time. The receptor's source is a woman in her sixties or seventies with acute or convalescent COVID-19. The sample comprised peripheral blood. The rearrangement uses TRBV12-3 or TRBV12-4 and TRBJ1-5; 7 positions match TRBD1. CDR3 region: CASSGQINQPQHF. The CDR3 DNA reads TGTGCCAGCTCGGGACAGATAAATCAGCCCCAGCATTTT.